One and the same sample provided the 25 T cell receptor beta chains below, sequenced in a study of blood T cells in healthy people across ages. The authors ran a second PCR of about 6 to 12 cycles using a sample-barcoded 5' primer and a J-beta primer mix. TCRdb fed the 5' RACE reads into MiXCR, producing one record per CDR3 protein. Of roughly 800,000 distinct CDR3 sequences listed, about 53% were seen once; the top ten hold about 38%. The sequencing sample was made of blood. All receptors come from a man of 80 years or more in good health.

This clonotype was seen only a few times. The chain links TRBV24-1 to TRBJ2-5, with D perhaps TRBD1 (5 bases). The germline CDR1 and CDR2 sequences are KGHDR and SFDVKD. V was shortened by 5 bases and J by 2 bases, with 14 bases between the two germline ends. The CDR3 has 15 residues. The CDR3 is CATSGGRKPQETQYF. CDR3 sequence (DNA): TGTGCCACCAGTGGGGGCCGGAAGCCTCAAGAGACCCAGTACTTC.

The CDR3 here is CASSPTKPDNEQFF. Written as DNA, the CDR3 is TGCGCCAGCAGCCCCACCAAGCCCGACAATGAGCAGTTCTTC. The chain joins TRBV5-1 to TRBJ2-1, with unresolved D. Trimming stripped 4 bases from V and 5 bases from J, with 13 bases between. CDR3 size: 14 residues. The germline V gene encodes CDR1 SGHRS and CDR2 YFSETQ.

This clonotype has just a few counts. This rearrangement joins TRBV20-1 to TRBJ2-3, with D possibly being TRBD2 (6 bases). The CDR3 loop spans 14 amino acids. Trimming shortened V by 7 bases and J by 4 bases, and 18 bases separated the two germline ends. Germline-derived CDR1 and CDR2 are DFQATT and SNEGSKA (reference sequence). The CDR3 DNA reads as TGCAGTGTCCAACCTGGGGGGAGTGCAGATACGCAGTATTTT. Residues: CSVQPGGSADTQYF.

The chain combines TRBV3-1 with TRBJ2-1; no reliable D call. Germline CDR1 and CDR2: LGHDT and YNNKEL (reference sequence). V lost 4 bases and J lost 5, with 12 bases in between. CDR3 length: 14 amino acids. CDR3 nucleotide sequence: TGTGCCAGCAGCCCCCCAACTCGAAACAATGAGCAGTTCTTC. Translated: CASSPPTRNNEQFF.

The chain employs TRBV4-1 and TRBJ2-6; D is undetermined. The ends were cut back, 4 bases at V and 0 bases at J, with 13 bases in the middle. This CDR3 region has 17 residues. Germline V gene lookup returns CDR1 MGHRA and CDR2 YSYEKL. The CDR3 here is CASSPASAASGANVLTF. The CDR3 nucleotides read TGCGCCAGCAGCCCAGCCTCCGCCGCCTCTGGGGCCAACGTCCTGACTTTC.

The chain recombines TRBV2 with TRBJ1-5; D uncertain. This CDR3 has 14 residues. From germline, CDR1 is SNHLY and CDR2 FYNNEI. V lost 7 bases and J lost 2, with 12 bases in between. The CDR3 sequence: CASTRGRGNQPQHF. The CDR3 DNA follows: TGTGCCAGCACCAGAGGGCGTGGCAATCAGCCCCAGCATTTT.

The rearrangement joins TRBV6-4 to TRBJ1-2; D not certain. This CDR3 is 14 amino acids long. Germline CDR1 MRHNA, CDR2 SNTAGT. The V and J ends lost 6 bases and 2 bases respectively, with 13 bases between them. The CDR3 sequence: CASSHGGRNYGYTF. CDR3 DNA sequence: TGTGCCAGCAGCCACGGCGGACGGAACTATGGCTACACCTTC.

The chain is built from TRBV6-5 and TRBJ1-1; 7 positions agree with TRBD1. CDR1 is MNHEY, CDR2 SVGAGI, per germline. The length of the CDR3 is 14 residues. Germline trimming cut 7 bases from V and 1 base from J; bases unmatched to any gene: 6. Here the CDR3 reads CASKADRANTEAFF. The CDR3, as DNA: TGTGCCAGCAAAGCCGACAGGGCGAACACTGAAGCTTTCTTT.

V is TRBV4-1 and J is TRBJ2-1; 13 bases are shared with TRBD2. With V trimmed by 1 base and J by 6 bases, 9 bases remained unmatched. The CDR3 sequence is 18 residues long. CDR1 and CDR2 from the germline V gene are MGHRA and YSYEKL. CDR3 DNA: TGCGCCAGCAGCCAAGTTTGGACTAGCGGGAGTAGTCTCAATGAGCAGTTCTTC. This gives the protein CASSQVWTSGSSLNEQFF.

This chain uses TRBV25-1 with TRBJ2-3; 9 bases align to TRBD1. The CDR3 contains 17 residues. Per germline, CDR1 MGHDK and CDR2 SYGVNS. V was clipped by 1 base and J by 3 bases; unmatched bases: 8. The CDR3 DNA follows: TGTGCCAGCAGTGAATCGAAATGGGACAGGGTGACAGATACGCAGTATTTT. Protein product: CASSESKWDRVTDTQYF.

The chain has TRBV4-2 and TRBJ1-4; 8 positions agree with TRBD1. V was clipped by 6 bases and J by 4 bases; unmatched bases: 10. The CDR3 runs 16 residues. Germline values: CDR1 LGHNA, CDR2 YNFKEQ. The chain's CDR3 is CASRKAATGDNEKLFF. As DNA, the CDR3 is TGTGCCAGCAGAAAAGCCGCGACAGGGGATAATGAAAAACTGTTTTTT.

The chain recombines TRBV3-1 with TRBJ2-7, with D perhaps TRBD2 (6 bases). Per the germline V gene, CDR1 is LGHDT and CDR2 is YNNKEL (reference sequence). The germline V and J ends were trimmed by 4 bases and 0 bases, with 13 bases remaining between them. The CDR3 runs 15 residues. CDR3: CASSRTGLISYEQYF. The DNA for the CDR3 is TGTGCCAGCAGCCGGACGGGACTGATCTCCTACGAGCAGTACTTC.

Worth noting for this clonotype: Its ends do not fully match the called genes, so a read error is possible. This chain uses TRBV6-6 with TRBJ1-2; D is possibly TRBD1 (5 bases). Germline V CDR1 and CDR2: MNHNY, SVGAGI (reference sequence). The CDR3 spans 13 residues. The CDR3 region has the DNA TGTGCCAGCAGTTACTCGGGGGACTATGGCCACACCTTC. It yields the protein CASSYSGDYGHTF.

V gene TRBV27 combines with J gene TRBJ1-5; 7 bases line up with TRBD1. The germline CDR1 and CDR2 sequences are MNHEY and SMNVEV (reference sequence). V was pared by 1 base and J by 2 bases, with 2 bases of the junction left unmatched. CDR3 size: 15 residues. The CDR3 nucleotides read TGTGCCAGCAGTTTATTAGGGACAGGCAATCAGCCCCAGCATTTT. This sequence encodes CASSLLGTGNQPQHF.

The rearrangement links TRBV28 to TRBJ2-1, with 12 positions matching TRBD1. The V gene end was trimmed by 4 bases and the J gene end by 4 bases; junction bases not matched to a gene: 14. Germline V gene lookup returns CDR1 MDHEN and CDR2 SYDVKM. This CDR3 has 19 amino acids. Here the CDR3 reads CASSSPLAGQGAQYNEQFF. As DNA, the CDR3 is TGTGCCAGCAGTTCCCCGCTGGCGGGACAGGGGGCCCAATACAATGAGCAGTTCTTC.

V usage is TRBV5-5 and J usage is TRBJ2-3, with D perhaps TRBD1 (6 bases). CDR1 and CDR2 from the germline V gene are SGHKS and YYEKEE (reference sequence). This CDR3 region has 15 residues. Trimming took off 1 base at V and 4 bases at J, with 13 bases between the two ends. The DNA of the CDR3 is TGTGCCAGCAGCTTGCCCAGGGGCGTCGCAGATACGCAGTATTTT. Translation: CASSLPRGVADTQYF.

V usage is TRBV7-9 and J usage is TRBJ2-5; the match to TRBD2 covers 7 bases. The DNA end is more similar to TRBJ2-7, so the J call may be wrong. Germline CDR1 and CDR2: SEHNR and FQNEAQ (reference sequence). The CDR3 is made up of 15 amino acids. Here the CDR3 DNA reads TGTGCCAGCAGCTTTTTGGCTAGCGGACCAGACGAGCAGTACTTC. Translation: CASSFLASGPDEQYF.

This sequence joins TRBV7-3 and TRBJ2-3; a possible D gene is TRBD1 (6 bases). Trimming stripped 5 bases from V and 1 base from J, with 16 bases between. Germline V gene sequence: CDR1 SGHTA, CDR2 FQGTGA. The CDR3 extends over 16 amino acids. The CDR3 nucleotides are TGTGCCAGCAGCCCAGGGGCTAGCCCGGGCACAGATACGCAGTATTTT. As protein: CASSPGASPGTDTQYF.

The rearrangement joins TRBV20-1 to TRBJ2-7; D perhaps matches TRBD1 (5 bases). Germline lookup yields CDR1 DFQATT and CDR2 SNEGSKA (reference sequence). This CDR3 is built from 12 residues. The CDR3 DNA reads TGCAGCTGTAGCAGGGCTTCGGACGAGCAGTACTTC. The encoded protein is CSCSRASDEQYF.

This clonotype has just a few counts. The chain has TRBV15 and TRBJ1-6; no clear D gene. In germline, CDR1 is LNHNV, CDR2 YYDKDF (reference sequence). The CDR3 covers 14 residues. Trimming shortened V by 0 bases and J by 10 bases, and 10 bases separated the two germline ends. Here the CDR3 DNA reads TGTGCCACCAGCAGAGATATGGCAGGATCACCCCTCCACTTT. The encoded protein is CATSRDMAGSPLHF.

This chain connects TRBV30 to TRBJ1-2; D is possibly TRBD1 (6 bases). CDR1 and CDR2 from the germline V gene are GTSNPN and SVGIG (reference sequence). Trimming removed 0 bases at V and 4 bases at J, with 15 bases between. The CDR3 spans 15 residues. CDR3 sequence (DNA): TGTGCCTGGAGTGTAAAAGGGGCCAGGGGCTATGGCTACACCTTC. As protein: CAWSVKGARGYGYTF.

This chain's CDR3 is CASSLSTGRDTQYF. In DNA form, the CDR3 reads TGTGCCAGCTCACTCTCAACGGGTAGAGATACGCAGTATTTT. V usage is TRBV18 and J usage is TRBJ2-3, with D unclear. Germline CDR1 and CDR2: KGHSH and LQKENI. V was pared by 4 bases and J by 5 bases, with 13 bases between. This CDR3 is built from 14 residues.

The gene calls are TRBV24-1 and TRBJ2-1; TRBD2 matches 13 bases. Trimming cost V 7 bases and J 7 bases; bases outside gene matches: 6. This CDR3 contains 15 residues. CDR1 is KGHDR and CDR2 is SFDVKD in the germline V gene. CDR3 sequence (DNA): TGTGCCACCAGCCTCGGGACTAGCGGGATGAATGAGCAGTTCTTC. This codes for CATSLGTSGMNEQFF.

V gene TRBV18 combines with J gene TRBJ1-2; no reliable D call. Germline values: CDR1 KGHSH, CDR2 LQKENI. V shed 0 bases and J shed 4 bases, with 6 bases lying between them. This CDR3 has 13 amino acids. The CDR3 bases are TGTGCCAGCTCACCACCGGGCAGCTATGGCTACACCTTC. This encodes CASSPPGSYGYTF.

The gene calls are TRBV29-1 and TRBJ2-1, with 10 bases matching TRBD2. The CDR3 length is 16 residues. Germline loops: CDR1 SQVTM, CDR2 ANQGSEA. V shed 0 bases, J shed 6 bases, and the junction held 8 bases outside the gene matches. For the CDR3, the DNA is TGCAGCGTTGAAGATGCTAGCGGGAGTAGTCCCAATGAGCAGTTCTTC. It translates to CSVEDASGSSPNEQFF.